These T cell receptor beta chains were read from a single sample in a study of CD8+ T cells in alopecia areata. TCRdb keeps only in-frame clones here, not all; method: immunoSEQ multiplex PCR. The sample holds 140,000 to 150,000 clones, around 50% seen once. The sample here was CD4+ T cells sorted from blood, taken at week 0. The origin of the receptors is a human donor with alopecia areata. CDR3s include the opening cysteine and the closing phenylalanine or tryptophan.

v_call: TRBV29-1
j_call: TRBJ2-7
cdr3_aa: CSVEEWVGTGRHEQYF

v_call: TRBV6-1
j_call: TRBJ1-5
cdr3_aa: CASSEQMGKRGNQPQHF

v_call: TRBV7-2
j_call: TRBJ2-1
cdr3_aa: CASSPGQGDGQFF

v_call: TRBV2
j_call: TRBJ2-5
cdr3_aa: CASSEGNQETQYF

v_call: TRBV29-1
j_call: TRBJ2-1
cdr3_aa: CSVSGGNYNEQFF

v_call: TRBV27
j_call: TRBJ1-2
cdr3_aa: CASSLSGAYGYTF

v_call: TRBV25-1
j_call: TRBJ1-6
cdr3_aa: CASRGGNSPLHF

v_call: TRBV7-2
j_call: TRBJ2-7
cdr3_aa: CASSFQNGYEQYF

v_call: TRBV7-9
j_call: TRBJ2-5
cdr3_aa: CASSLSIAGETQYF

v_call: TRBV29-1
j_call: TRBJ1-2
cdr3_aa: CSSSGGDGYTF

v_call: TRBV29-1
j_call: TRBJ2-5
cdr3_aa: CSAWEAETQYF

v_call: TRBV5-6
j_call: TRBJ2-3
cdr3_aa: CASSLEPHTQYF

v_call: TRBV29-1
j_call: TRBJ1-4
cdr3_aa: CSEGWENEKLFF

v_call: TRBV4-3
j_call: TRBJ2-3
cdr3_aa: CASSQGGSKTDTQYF

v_call: TRBV11-2
j_call: TRBJ2-7
cdr3_aa: CASSSLGARLYEQYF

v_call: TRBV11-2
j_call: TRBJ2-2
cdr3_aa: CASSVDKRAGKTGELFF

v_call: TRBV30
j_call: TRBJ1-2
cdr3_aa: CALTRLANYGYTF

v_call: TRBV7-2
j_call: TRBJ2-7
cdr3_aa: CASSFSSGGGSYEQYF

v_call: TRBV18
j_call: TRBJ2-5
cdr3_aa: CASSPNGKTQYF

v_call: TRBV27
j_call: TRBJ2-5
cdr3_aa: CASSLSGGGRGDYQETQYF

v_call: TRBV11-1
j_call: TRBJ2-6
cdr3_aa: CASSLDGGTSGANVLTF

v_call: TRBV5-6
j_call: TRBJ2-3
cdr3_aa: CASSRPPLDTQYF

v_call: TRBV29-1
j_call: TRBJ1-4
cdr3_aa: CSVYMGGNEKLFF

v_call: TRBV2
j_call: TRBJ1-5
cdr3_aa: CASSEQGLNQPQHF

v_call: TRBV11-1
j_call: TRBJ2-7
cdr3_aa: CASRLEGTGGYEQYF

v_call: TRBV6-5
j_call: TRBJ2-1
cdr3_aa: CASSYNSRLSYNEQFF

v_call: TRBV2
j_call: TRBJ1-6
cdr3_aa: CASSENSSAGQGSPLHF

v_call: TRBV7-2
j_call: TRBJ1-5
cdr3_aa: CASSLSSGFNQPQHF

v_call: TRBV5-1
j_call: TRBJ2-3
cdr3_aa: CASSSTSGGDTQYF

v_call: TRBV5-1
j_call: TRBJ1-2
cdr3_aa: CASSLLPGQNYGYTF

v_call: TRBV6-5
j_call: TRBJ2-2
cdr3_aa: CASRDRWDTGELFF

v_call: TRBV30
j_call: TRBJ1-2
cdr3_aa: CAWSVQGGNYGYTF

v_call: TRBV19
j_call: TRBJ1-1
cdr3_aa: CASSYGTNEAFF

v_call: TRBV5-1
j_call: TRBJ2-3
cdr3_aa: CASSLGGVDTQYF

v_call: TRBV5-1
j_call: TRBJ1-6
cdr3_aa: CASSLESNSPLHF

v_call: TRBV6-6
j_call: TRBJ2-3
cdr3_aa: CASSPPGTDTQYF

v_call: TRBV5-1
j_call: TRBJ1-5
cdr3_aa: CASSLGVGQPQHF

v_call: TRBV10-3
j_call: TRBJ2-1
cdr3_aa: CAIRSPLNEQFF

v_call: TRBV29-1
j_call: TRBJ2-1
cdr3_aa: CSAQLLAGGYNEQFF

v_call: TRBV5-1
j_call: TRBJ2-7
cdr3_aa: CASSLGQLYEQYF

v_call: TRBV5-1
j_call: TRBJ1-1
cdr3_aa: CASSSDPGSVNTEAFF

v_call: TRBV5-1
j_call: TRBJ2-3
cdr3_aa: CASSGGGGDTQYF

v_call: TRBV7-2
j_call: TRBJ2-3
cdr3_aa: CASSSSITDTQYF

v_call: TRBV30
j_call: TRBJ1-2
cdr3_aa: CAWMRVPDRHGYTF